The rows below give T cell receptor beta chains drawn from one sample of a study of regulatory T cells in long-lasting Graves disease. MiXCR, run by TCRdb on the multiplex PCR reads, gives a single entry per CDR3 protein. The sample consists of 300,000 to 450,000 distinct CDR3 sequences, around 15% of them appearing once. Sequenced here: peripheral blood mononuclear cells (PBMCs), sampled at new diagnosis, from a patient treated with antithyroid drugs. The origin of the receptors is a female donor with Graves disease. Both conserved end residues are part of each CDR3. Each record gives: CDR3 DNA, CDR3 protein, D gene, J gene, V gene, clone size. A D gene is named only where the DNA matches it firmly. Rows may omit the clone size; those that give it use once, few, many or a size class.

CDR3nt: TGTGCCAGCAGTCCCGCAGGGGGGGGAAATTCACCCCTCCACTTT; CDR3aa: CASSPAGGGNSPLHF; d_gene: TRBD1; j_gene: TRBJ1-6; v_gene: TRBV28; abundance: -
CDR3nt: TGTGCCAGTAGTACCCAGGACAGAACTAACTATGGCTACACCTTC; CDR3aa: CASSTQDRTNYGYTF; d_gene: -; j_gene: TRBJ1-2; v_gene: TRBV19; abundance: many
CDR3nt: TGTGCCAGCAGCCGAGTTGTCAGGGGGATGAACACTGAAGCTTTCTTT; CDR3aa: CASSRVVRGMNTEAFF; d_gene: TRBD1; j_gene: TRBJ1-1; v_gene: TRBV14; abundance: -
CDR3nt: TGTGCCAGCAGTTACCCGTCCCGGGACAGGGATTCACCCCTCCACTTT; CDR3aa: CASSYPSRDRDSPLHF; d_gene: TRBD1; j_gene: TRBJ1-6; v_gene: TRBV6-9; abundance: few
CDR3nt: TGTGCCAGCAGTGGGACAGCCTTATACTATGGCTACACCTTC; CDR3aa: CASSGTALYYGYTF; d_gene: -; j_gene: TRBJ1-2; v_gene: TRBV6-1; abundance: -
CDR3nt: TGTGCCAGCAGCTTAGTAGCGGGGGGCAAGAATGAGCAGTTCTTC; CDR3aa: CASSLVAGGKNEQFF; d_gene: TRBD2; j_gene: TRBJ2-1; v_gene: TRBV7-3; abundance: many
CDR3nt: TGTGCCAGCAGCTTGGTGGGTGGGGCGGCCACTGAAGCTTTCTTT; CDR3aa: CASSLVGGAATEAFF; d_gene: -; j_gene: TRBJ1-1; v_gene: TRBV7-3; abundance: many
CDR3nt: TGTGCCAGCAGCACGCGAACCTACGAGCAGTACTTC; CDR3aa: CASSTRTYEQYF; d_gene: -; j_gene: TRBJ2-7; v_gene: TRBV5-6; abundance: -
CDR3nt: TGTGCCAGCAGCGTAGCGCTAGCGGGAGTCAATGAGCAGTTCTTC; CDR3aa: CASSVALAGVNEQFF; d_gene: TRBD2; j_gene: TRBJ2-1; v_gene: TRBV9; abundance: many
CDR3nt: TGTGCCAGCAGTCAAGCCTCGACACGGCCGTACGCTGAAGCTTTCTTT; CDR3aa: CASSQASTRPYAEAFF; d_gene: -; j_gene: TRBJ1-1; v_gene: TRBV6-2/TRBV6-3; abundance: many
CDR3nt: TGTGCCAGCAGTCCCTACGGGGCTAATGAAAAACTGTTTTTT; CDR3aa: CASSPYGANEKLFF; d_gene: -; j_gene: TRBJ1-4; v_gene: TRBV27; abundance: many
CDR3nt: TGTGCCAGCAGGTTCGGACTAGCGGGATCTGAGCAGTTCTTC; CDR3aa: CASRFGLAGSEQFF; d_gene: TRBD2; j_gene: TRBJ2-1; v_gene: TRBV12-3/TRBV12-4; abundance: many
CDR3nt: TGTGCCAGCAGCCCGGGACGGCCTGTAGGAGGCTACACCTTC; CDR3aa: CASSPGRPVGGYTF; d_gene: -; j_gene: TRBJ1-2; v_gene: TRBV5-6; abundance: few
CDR3nt: TGTGCCTGGAAGGGATCCTACGAGCAGTACTTC; CDR3aa: CAWKGSYEQYF; d_gene: -; j_gene: TRBJ2-7; v_gene: TRBV30; abundance: many
CDR3nt: TGTGCTAGTGGTTTAGGACTGCAGAACACTGAAGCTTTCTTT; CDR3aa: CASGLGLQNTEAFF; d_gene: -; j_gene: TRBJ1-1; v_gene: TRBV12-5; abundance: many
CDR3nt: TGTGCCAGCAGCGGGTTAGTGGGAGCTAATGAAAAACTGTTTTTT; CDR3aa: CASSGLVGANEKLFF; d_gene: -; j_gene: TRBJ1-4; v_gene: TRBV12-3/TRBV12-4; abundance: -
CDR3nt: TGTGCCAGCGACGATGGGACCAATCAGCCCCAGCATTTT; CDR3aa: CASDDGTNQPQHF; d_gene: -; j_gene: TRBJ1-5; v_gene: TRBV27; abundance: many
CDR3nt: TGTGCCAGCAGCTTAACCGCCTCTAACTATGGCTACACCTTC; CDR3aa: CASSLTASNYGYTF; d_gene: -; j_gene: TRBJ1-2; v_gene: TRBV7-9; abundance: many
CDR3nt: TGTGCCAGCAGTTTATATCCGGACAGCAGTGAAGCTTTCTTT; CDR3aa: CASSLYPDSSEAFF; d_gene: -; j_gene: TRBJ1-1; v_gene: TRBV27; abundance: many
CDR3nt: TGTGCCAGCAGCCCATCTAGCGACTCCTACAATGAGCAGTTCTTC; CDR3aa: CASSPSSDSYNEQFF; d_gene: -; j_gene: TRBJ2-1; v_gene: TRBV7-3; abundance: -
CDR3nt: TGTGCCAGCAGCCCAATAGCGGGAGTCTCCCCTCCTGAGCAGTTCTTC; CDR3aa: CASSPIAGVSPPEQFF; d_gene: TRBD2; j_gene: TRBJ2-1; v_gene: TRBV3-1; abundance: many
CDR3nt: TGTGCCAGCAGCCAAGACGGGTTTAGAGGGGGTCAAGAGACCCAGTACTTC; CDR3aa: CASSQDGFRGGQETQYF; d_gene: -; j_gene: TRBJ2-5; v_gene: TRBV7-2; abundance: -
CDR3nt: TGTGCCACCAGCAGATCCGGACTAGCGGGGTATAAAGAGACCCAGTACTTC; CDR3aa: CATSRSGLAGYKETQYF; d_gene: TRBD2; j_gene: TRBJ2-5; v_gene: TRBV15; abundance: few
CDR3nt: TGTGCCAGCAGTTCAGGGAGGGGGAAAAAGACTGAAGCTTTCTTT; CDR3aa: CASSSGRGKKTEAFF; d_gene: -; j_gene: TRBJ1-1; v_gene: TRBV12-3/TRBV12-4; abundance: many
CDR3nt: TGTGCCAGCAGCCCCTCGTGGGATAGGGACACTGAAGCTTTCTTT; CDR3aa: CASSPSWDRDTEAFF; d_gene: -; j_gene: TRBJ1-1; v_gene: TRBV12-3/TRBV12-4; abundance: many
CDR3nt: TGTGCCAGCAGTTACTCGGTACTAGCGGACGATCTTTCCTACGAGCAGTACTTC; CDR3aa: CASSYSVLADDLSYEQYF; d_gene: TRBD2; j_gene: TRBJ2-7; v_gene: TRBV6-7; abundance: -
CDR3nt: TGCGCCAGCAGCCAAGTTCCTAAGGGTACAACTAATGAAAAACTGTTTTTT; CDR3aa: CASSQVPKGTTNEKLFF; d_gene: -; j_gene: TRBJ1-4; v_gene: TRBV4-1; abundance: few
CDR3nt: TGTGCCAGCAGCTTGAAGAGGGCAGCCCGGATGAACACTGAAGCTTTCTTT; CDR3aa: CASSLKRAARMNTEAFF; d_gene: -; j_gene: TRBJ1-1; v_gene: TRBV5-5; abundance: many
CDR3nt: TGTGCCAGCAGCCAAGGCCGGCGGGACTTAGATACGCAGTATTTT; CDR3aa: CASSQGRRDLDTQYF; d_gene: -; j_gene: TRBJ2-3; v_gene: TRBV14; abundance: many
CDR3nt: TGTGCCAGCAGCCCCGACAGGGACAGGCTTTCCGAGCAGTACTTC; CDR3aa: CASSPDRDRLSEQYF; d_gene: TRBD1; j_gene: TRBJ2-7; v_gene: TRBV7-2; abundance: many
CDR3nt: TGTGCCAGCAGCGGGGGACTAGCGGGAATGACCGGGGAGCTGTTTTTT; CDR3aa: CASSGGLAGMTGELFF; d_gene: TRBD2; j_gene: TRBJ2-2; v_gene: TRBV13; abundance: many
CDR3nt: TGTGCCAGCAGCCCGACAGGGGGCGCCTACAATGAGCAGTTCTTC; CDR3aa: CASSPTGGAYNEQFF; d_gene: TRBD1; j_gene: TRBJ2-1; v_gene: TRBV6-2/TRBV6-3; abundance: many
CDR3nt: TGTGCCTGGAGTGAGGGACAGCTACGGGAGACCCAGTACTTC; CDR3aa: CAWSEGQLRETQYF; d_gene: TRBD1; j_gene: TRBJ2-5; v_gene: TRBV30; abundance: many
CDR3nt: TGTGCCAGCAGTGAAGTAACAGCCGGGACACCTTACGAGCAGTACTTC; CDR3aa: CASSEVTAGTPYEQYF; d_gene: -; j_gene: TRBJ2-7; v_gene: TRBV2; abundance: once
CDR3nt: TGTGCCAGCAGTTCGCGGACAGGGGTCTATGGCTACACCTTC; CDR3aa: CASSSRTGVYGYTF; d_gene: TRBD1; j_gene: TRBJ1-2; v_gene: TRBV12-3/TRBV12-4; abundance: -